This record covers a single TCR beta chain. The CDR3 loop spans 14 amino acids. J lost 6 bases, V lost 0 bases, and 3 bases had no gene match. Germline lookup yields CDR1 LGHNA and CDR2 YSLEER. A split of CD4+ cells into CD45RA+ naive and CD45RA-negative memory subsets was performed. Only in-frame clones appear in the TCRdb table, and some are missing; sequencing was by immunoSEQ multiplex PCR. Of fewer than 1.8 million clones in the sample, approximately 98.5% are singletons; the top ten hold roughly 0.35%. This sample is part of a study of shared clonotypes between healthy human individuals. The chain recombines TRBV4-3 with TRBJ2-3, with 7 bases identical to TRBD2. The clonotype comes from a man aged 25 to 40 in good health. Material: naive CD4+ T cells sorted from blood. The sample's subset: CD45RA+ positively selected. The CDR3 loop is CASSQDLGGDTQYF. The CDR3 DNA is TGCGCCAGCAGCCAAGACTTGGGGGGGGATACGCAGTATTTT.